Shown below are 19 T cell receptor beta chains from a single sample sequenced in a study of T-cell reconstitution after alpha-beta-depleted transplantation in children. A library of TCRbeta sequences, prepared with unique molecular identifiers, was generated. TCRdb fed the PCR reads into MiXCR, producing one record per CDR3 protein. The table has 700,000 or so distinct CDR3 sequences, about an eighth seen once. Sequenced material: PBMCs, taken before TCRalphabeta/CD19-depleted stem cell transplant. Receptors were obtained from a girl aged 2 to 9 with congenital amegakaryocytic thrombocytopenia, due to receive a stem cell transplant.

There are many counts of this clonotype. The V and J genes are TRBV7-8 and TRBJ2-2; D is uncertain. V was shortened by 0 bases and J by 7 bases, with 9 bases between the two germline ends. This CDR3 has 14 amino acids. Looked up from germline, CDR1 is SGHVS and CDR2 is FQNEAQ. CDR3 sequence reads: CASSLAFAFGELFF. DNA for the CDR3: TGTGCCAGCAGCTTAGCGTTTGCTTTCGGGGAGCTGTTTTTT.

The chain uses TRBV6-5 and TRBJ2-1, with 11 bases aligning to TRBD2. The CDR3 consists of 16 residues. Looked up from germline, CDR1 is MNHEY and CDR2 is SVGAGI. J gave up 7 bases and V 2 bases, and 7 bases lay outside the gene matches. CDR3 DNA sequence: TGTGCCAGCAGTTACCGGGGTAGCGGGAGGGCAAATGAGCAGTTCTTC. It specifies CASSYRGSGRANEQFF.

This clonotype was counted ten times or more. This CDR3 reads CASSGQSDMGETQYF. CDR3 nucleotide sequence: TGTGCCAGCAGTGGGCAATCGGACATGGGGGAGACCCAGTACTTC. V gene TRBV6-1 combines with J gene TRBJ2-5; tentatively, D is TRBD1 (5 bases). V gave up 4 bases and J gave up 5 bases, with 17 bases separating them. The germline CDR1 and CDR2 sequences are MNHNS and SASEGT. The CDR3 is 15 residues long.

This clonotype has ten or more counts. This chain's CDR3 is CASSLVVDIEAFF. CDR3 DNA sequence: TGCGCCAGCAGCTTGGTAGTCGACATTGAAGCTTTCTTT. The chain couples TRBV5-1 to TRBJ1-1; no clear D gene. The CDR3 covers 13 residues. In germline, CDR1 is SGHRS, CDR2 YFSETQ. Trimming took 0 bases from V and 7 from J, leaving 10 bases between them.

About this clonotype itself: A much larger clone lies a single base off, so this may be a read error. The chain employs TRBV12-3 or TRBV12-4 and TRBJ1-5, with D tentatively TRBD1 (6 bases). Trimming took 8 bases from V and 0 from J, leaving 17 bases between them. The CDR3 loop spans 16 amino acids. For the CDR3, the DNA is TGTGCCAGCGGCCAAAACAGGGTGAGTAGCAATCAGCCCCAGCATTTT. Encoded protein: CASGQNRVSSNQPQHF.

The genes are TRBV5-5 and TRBJ2-7; 7 bases fit TRBD1. This CDR3 has 17 residues. Per germline, CDR1 SGHKS and CDR2 YYEKEE (reference sequence). J was trimmed by 3 bases and V by 1 base; bases with no gene match: 13. As DNA, the CDR3 is TGTGCCAGCAGCTTGTCCCCGGGACAGCCACCCTTCTACGAGCAGTACTTC. It yields the protein CASSLSPGQPPFYEQYF.

Ten or more counts support this clonotype. The rearrangement joins TRBV20-1 to TRBJ1-2; unclear D gene. The V end was cut by 3 bases, the J end by 7 bases, with 12 bases between. The V gene's germline CDR1 is DFQATT and CDR2 SNEGSKA (reference sequence). This CDR3 comprises 12 residues. In DNA, the CDR3 is TGCAGTGCTAGCTCAGCCGGCGGTGGCTACACCTTC. This sequence encodes CSASSAGGGYTF.

CDR3 DNA sequence: TGTGCCAGCAGCTTAGATCCCACTAGCCGCATAACCTACAATGAGCAGTTCTTC. Amino acid sequence: CASSLDPTSRITYNEQFF. J is TRBJ2-1 and V is TRBV11-1; possible D gene TRBD2, 6 bases. The CDR3 loop spans 18 amino acids. Trimming pared 1 base from V and 2 bases from J, leaving 18 bases between. Germline V gives CDR1 SGHAT, CDR2 FQDESV (reference sequence).

This clonotype was recorded at least ten times. The genes are TRBV20-1 and TRBJ2-7; 11 nucleotides agree with TRBD2. The CDR3 contains 14 residues. Losses at the gene ends were 6 bases for V and 1 base for J; bases not matched to a gene: 5. The germline V gene has CDR1 DFQATT and CDR2 SNEGSKA (reference sequence). The CDR3 DNA reads as TGCAGTGCGAAAGGGACTAGCGGTTCCTACGAGCAGTACTTC. Its translation: CSAKGTSGSYEQYF.

The chain couples TRBV5-1 to TRBJ1-1; 7 nucleotides match TRBD1. This CDR3 spans 15 amino acids. The V gene's germline CDR1 is SGHRS and CDR2 YFSETQ. V dropped 5 bases and J dropped 2; count of bases not matched to a gene: 9. CDR3 region: CASRSGQTANTEAFF. In DNA, the CDR3 is TGCGCCAGCAGATCGGGACAGACAGCAAACACTGAAGCTTTCTTT.

The gene calls are TRBV19 and TRBJ2-7, with TRBD2 identical over 14 bases. The V gene's germline CDR1 is LNHDA and CDR2 SQIVND (reference sequence). V shed 10 bases, J shed 0 bases, and the junction held 11 bases outside the gene matches. The CDR3 spans 17 residues. The CDR3 region is CAIQGTSGSLASYEQYF. The CDR3 nucleotides are TGTGCCATACAGGGGACTAGCGGGAGTTTGGCCTCCTACGAGCAGTACTTC.

The J gene is TRBJ2-3, the V gene TRBV20-1; no clear D. Between the trimmed V and J ends, which lost 0 bases and 2 bases, there was a span of 9 bases. CDR1 is DFQATT and CDR2 is SNEGSKA in the germline V gene (reference sequence). The CDR3 runs 14 residues. CDR3 amino acids: CSARDTRFTDTQYF. CDR3 DNA sequence: TGCAGTGCTAGAGATACGAGGTTCACAGATACGCAGTATTTT.

This clonotype was detected only a few times. The chain joins TRBV6-5 to TRBJ1-1; D unclear. Germline V gene sequence: CDR1 MNHEY, CDR2 SVGAGI. The CDR3 length is 15 residues. V shed 2 bases and J shed 5 bases, with 15 bases lying between them. The CDR3 DNA sequence: TGTGCCAGCAGTTACGGAGGGTTATCGAAGACTGAAGCTTTCTTT. Amino acid sequence: CASSYGGLSKTEAFF.

Ten or more counts support this clonotype. This sequence joins TRBV6-5 and TRBJ2-5, with 8 bases fitting TRBD2. Germline CDR1 MNHEY, CDR2 SVGAGI. CDR3 size: 14 residues. Trimming removed 2 bases from V and 4 bases from J; junction bases left unmatched: 3. CDR3 region: CASSYVGGGETQYF. DNA for the CDR3: TGTGCCAGCAGTTACGTCGGGGGGGGAGAGACCCAGTACTTC.

This clonotype showed up just a few times. This sequence joins TRBV20-1 and TRBJ2-1, with 14 bases lining up with TRBD2. Germline assignment: CDR1 DFQATT and CDR2 SNEGSKA (reference sequence). The V and J ends lost 0 bases and 3 bases, in that order; junction bases with no gene match: 16. The CDR3 totals 21 residues. The CDR3 DNA is TGCAGTGCTAGAGATAGGGGACTAGCGGGAGTCCCAAACGTTTTCTACAATGAGCAGTTCTTC. This encodes CSARDRGLAGVPNVFYNEQFF.

There are many counts of this clonotype. V and J are TRBV7-9 and TRBJ1-1; D ambiguous. The length of the CDR3 is 12 residues. Germline CDR1 is SEHNR and CDR2 is FQNEAQ (reference sequence). V was clipped by 3 bases and J by 3 bases, with 5 bases between them. CDR3: CASSFMDTEAFF. The CDR3 nucleotides read TGTGCCAGCAGCTTCATGGACACTGAAGCTTTCTTT.

In its sample, this clonotype was seen many times. V and J are TRBV11-2 and TRBJ2-7, with 8 positions matching TRBD2. The CDR3 runs 17 residues. V dropped 0 bases and J dropped 4; count of bases not matched to a gene: 11. Germline V gives CDR1 SGHAT, CDR2 FQNNGV. CDR3 nucleotide sequence: TGTGCCAGCAGCTTAGAGTCGTGGTCTAGCGGGTTTTACGAGCAGTACTTC. Translated, it gives CASSLESWSSGFYEQYF.

The rearrangement uses TRBV5-1 and TRBJ2-7, with D perhaps TRBD1 (6 bases). The germline V gene has CDR1 SGHRS and CDR2 YFSETQ. The CDR3 length is 13 residues. Between the trimmed V and J ends, which lost 2 bases and 7 bases, there was a span of 13 bases. CDR3: CASSLTGNQEQYF. The CDR3 DNA reads as TGCGCCAGCAGCTTAACAGGGAACCAAGAGCAGTACTTC.

This clonotype was recorded at least ten times. The chain is built from TRBV2 and TRBJ1-2, with 9 bases aligning to TRBD1. Trimming cost V 6 bases and J 7 bases; bases outside gene matches: 3. The germline gives CDR1 SNHLY, CDR2 FYNNEI. This CDR3 has 12 residues. CDR3 sequence reads: CASRETGGGYTF. CDR3 DNA: TGTGCCAGCAGGGAGACAGGGGGTGGCTACACCTTC.